The 6 T cell receptor beta chains below were found in one sample sequenced in a study of shared clonotypes between healthy human individuals (dated by TCRdb to about 2020). Libraries were prepared through the immunoSEQ multiplex PCR assay. The clones in this table, taken by TCRdb from immuneACCESS, are in-frame only. Not every clone is retained; where verified, under half of the shortfall comes from an unresolved V gene, and the cause of the rest is unknown. In all, the sample holds over a million clones, and 75% to 80% of those were seen once. More than 0.55% of the sample comes from the top ten. Source material: memory CD4+ T cells from PBMCs. What this sample's cell subset or site label stands for: CD45RA-negative fraction. All receptors derive from a man younger than 30 in good health. Some clones in this sample may be carry-over from other donors' samples.

As for this clone: The sample contains more than one DNA sequence encoding this CDR3. The chain links TRBV7-2 to TRBJ1-5, with D hard to call. Germline lookup yields CDR1 SGHTA and CDR2 FQGNSA. The CDR3 has 14 amino acids. V was clipped by 5 bases and J by 2 bases, with 10 bases between them. CDR3 in amino acids: CASSLDRGNQPQHF. CDR3 in DNA: TGTGCCAGCAGCCTCGACCGTGGCAATCAGCCCCAGCATTTT.

This rearrangement joins TRBV18 to TRBJ2-7, with 14 bases that match TRBD2. The CDR3 has 15 residues. Trimming took 5 bases from V and 5 from J; bases not matched to a gene: 5. In germline, CDR1 is KGHSH, CDR2 LQKENI. The CDR3 DNA reads as TGTGCCAGCTCAACGGGACTAGCGGGAGTCGACGAGCAGTACTTC. Its translation is CASSTGLAGVDEQYF. Combining the CDR3 with reference TRBV18 and TRBJ2-7 gives the whole variable domain NAGVMQNPRHLVRRRGQEARLRCSPMKGHSHVYWYRQLPEEGLKFMVYLQKENIIDESGMPKERFSAEFPKEGPSILRIQQVVRGDSAAYFCASSTGLAGVDEQYFGPGTRLTVT.

CDR3 residues: CSAQRQISYNEQFF. The CDR3 DNA sequence: TGCAGCGCCCAACGACAGATCTCCTACAATGAGCAGTTCTTC. The chain combines TRBV29-1 with TRBJ2-1, with D possibly TRBD1 on 5 matching bases. Trimming cost V 7 bases and J 0 bases, with 13 bases left between them. The CDR3 totals 14 residues. CDR1 SQVTM and CDR2 ANQGSEA come from the germline V gene.

V gene TRBV19 combines with J gene TRBJ1-3; a possible D gene is TRBD1 (5 bases). With 7 bases removed from V and 4 bases from J, the gap between germline ends came to 8 bases. The CDR3 spans 12 residues. Germline V gives CDR1 LNHDA, CDR2 SQIVND (reference sequence). The CDR3 DNA reads as TGTGCCAGTAACCCAGGGGGAAACACCATATATTTT. It is translated as CASNPGGNTIYF.

The V and J genes are TRBV7-9 and TRBJ2-2; the match to TRBD2 covers 11 bases. CDR1 and CDR2 (germline): SEHNR, FQNEAQ (reference sequence). The J segment lost 8 bases and the V segment lost 3 bases, leaving 11 bases of the junction unmatched. This CDR3 spans 17 amino acids. The CDR3 coding sequence is TGTGCCAGCAGCTTGGACCTAGCGGGGGGAACATCTGGGGAGCTGTTTTTT. Translation: CASSLDLAGGTSGELFF.

The V and J genes are TRBV5-4 and TRBJ2-3, with 8 bases aligning to TRBD1. CDR3 length: 14 amino acids. From germline, CDR1 is SGHNT and CDR2 YYREEE (reference sequence). Germline trimming cut 3 bases from V and 0 bases from J; bases unmatched to any gene: 0. Here the CDR3 reads CASSSGGSTDTQYF. For the CDR3, the DNA is TGTGCCAGCAGCTCAGGGGGCAGCACAGATACGCAGTATTTT.